The 26 T cell receptor beta chains reported below all come from one sample, sequenced in a study of neoadjuvant anti-PD-1 for oral cavity cancer. Some clones are missing from TCRdb's copy, which holds only in-frame ones; the method was immunoSEQ multiplex PCR. The table includes 60,000 to 75,000 clones, more than 60% detected once. Sample: PBMCs, taken before nivolumab (anti-PD-1) treatment. These receptors all stem from a person between 40 and 85 years old with oral cavity squamous cell carcinoma.

The rearrangement joins TRBV6-5 to TRBJ2-1; 9 bases are a match to TRBD2. V shed 1 base, J shed 7 bases, and the junction held 5 bases outside the gene matches. CDR1 and CDR2 (germline): MNHEY, SVGAGI. The CDR3 runs to 15 residues. The CDR3 reads CASSYWREGGNEQFF. DNA of the CDR3: TGTGCCAGCAGTTACTGGCGGGAGGGCGGGAATGAGCAGTTCTTC.

This rearrangement joins TRBV9 to TRBJ1-5, with D possibly being TRBD1 (6 bases). Trimming removed 0 bases from V and 3 bases from J, with 10 bases in between. Germline CDR1 reads SGDLS; CDR2 reads YYNGEE. The CDR3 length is 15 residues. The CDR3 DNA follows: TGTGCCAGCAGCGTAGAGGGGGGGGCCAATCAGCCCCAGCATTTT. Translation: CASSVEGGANQPQHF.

Only a few counts were recorded for this clone. The chain uses TRBV6-1 and TRBJ1-5; TRBD1 is a possible D gene (6 bases). Per the germline V gene, CDR1 is MNHNS and CDR2 is SASEGT. There are 15 residues in the CDR3. V lost 1 base and J 7 bases, leaving 14 bases between the germline ends. CDR3 region: CASSEGSGGAQPQHF. The CDR3 DNA follows: TGTGCCAGCAGTGAAGGGTCGGGGGGGGCCCAGCCCCAGCATTTT.

CDR3 region: CASSVPQGKVYGYTF. The CDR3 DNA reads as TGTGCCAGCAGCGTACCCCAGGGCAAAGTCTATGGCTACACCTTC. This sequence joins TRBV9 and TRBJ1-2, with a tentative D call TRBD1 (5 bases). V gave up 1 base and J gave up 4 bases, with 14 bases separating them. The CDR3 length is 15 residues. The germline gives CDR1 SGDLS, CDR2 YYNGEE.

The J gene is TRBJ2-1, the V gene TRBV5-1; 9 nucleotides match TRBD2. J was trimmed by 7 bases and V by 5 bases; bases with no gene match: 4. The CDR3 runs to 13 residues. Germline V gene data show CDR1 as SGHRS and CDR2 as YFSETQ. The CDR3 loop is CASRASGNNEQFF. As DNA, the CDR3 is TGCGCCAGCAGAGCTAGCGGGAATAATGAGCAGTTCTTC.

V usage is TRBV28 and J usage is TRBJ2-1, with TRBD2 identical over 7 bases. Germline V gene sequence: CDR1 MDHEN, CDR2 SYDVKM. Trimming took 3 bases from V and 4 from J; bases not matched to a gene: 6. This CDR3 comprises 15 residues. The CDR3 loop reads CASSFPSGAYNEQFF. In DNA form, the CDR3 reads TGTGCCAGCAGTTTTCCCAGCGGGGCTTACAATGAGCAGTTCTTC.

The V and J genes are TRBV28 and TRBJ2-7; 8 nucleotides line up with TRBD2. Germline CDR1 and CDR2: MDHEN and SYDVKM. CDR3 length equals 14 residues. J was trimmed by 5 bases and V by 5 bases; bases with no gene match: 8. CDR3 nucleotide sequence: TGTGCCAGCAGTGTTCCCGGGACTAGAAACGAGCAGTACTTC. This codes for CASSVPGTRNEQYF.

The chain has TRBV6-5 and TRBJ2-7; 11 positions match TRBD2. Germline CDR1 reads MNHEY; CDR2 reads SVGAGI. This CDR3 contains 13 residues. V shed 2 bases and J 6 bases; nucleotides not matched to a gene: 0. The CDR3 reads CASSYGLAGEQYF. The DNA for the CDR3 is TGTGCCAGCAGTTACGGACTAGCGGGCGAGCAGTACTTC.

The genes are TRBV30 and TRBJ2-7; the D call may be TRBD1 or TRBD2 (8 bases each). The CDR3 covers 18 residues. The germline V gene encodes CDR1 GTSNPN and CDR2 SVGIG (reference sequence). V shed 3 bases and J shed 5 bases, with 29 bases lying between them. The CDR3 is CAWRGQALRSGRINEQYF. In DNA form, the CDR3 reads TGTGCCTGGAGGGGACAGGCCCTCAGGAGCGGGAGAATCAACGAGCAGTACTTC.

The chain employs TRBV6-1 and TRBJ1-5; D gene unclear. Germline CDR1 MNHNS, CDR2 SASEGT. The CDR3 sequence is 13 residues long. V dropped 2 bases and J dropped 8 bases, with 10 bases sitting between them. For the CDR3, the DNA is TGTGCCAGCAGTGAATCGGACTTTAAGCCCCAGCATTTT. It is translated as CASSESDFKPQHF.

The chain employs TRBV10-2 and TRBJ2-1; 13 bases are shared with TRBD2. Germline-derived CDR1 and CDR2 are WSHSY and SAAADI. The CDR3 sequence is 17 residues long. After removal of 3 bases from V and 7 bases from J, the junction contained 9 bases not matched to a gene. The CDR3 region has the DNA TGCGCCAGCAGTGAAGGCCCGGGACTAGCGGGAAATAATGAGCAGTTCTTC. Its protein is CASSEGPGLAGNNEQFF.

CDR3 residues: CASSDDLEGTKYF. The CDR3 DNA reads as TGTGCCAGCAGTGATGACCTAGAGGGCACAAAGTATTTT. The chain has TRBV2 and TRBJ2-3, with D possibly being TRBD2 (5 bases). CDR3 length: 13 residues. V gave up 3 bases and J gave up 13 bases, with 17 bases separating them. The germline V gene has CDR1 SNHLY and CDR2 FYNNEI.

This rearrangement joins TRBV19 to TRBJ2-2; 7 bases align to TRBD1. The CDR3 is 14 residues long. J gave up 6 bases and V 4 bases, and 5 bases lay outside the gene matches. Germline assignment: CDR1 LNHDA and CDR2 SQIVND (reference sequence). CDR3: CASSRQGVPGELFF. The CDR3, as DNA: TGTGCCAGTAGTAGGCAGGGGGTCCCCGGGGAGCTGTTTTTT. The variable domain in full, completed from reference TRBV19 and TRBJ2-2, reads DGGITQSPKYLFRKEGQNVTLSCEQNLNHDAMYWYRQDPGQGLRLIYYSQIVNDFQKGDIAEGYSVSREKKESFPLTVTSAQKNPTAFYLCASSRQGVPGELFFGEGSRLTVL.

This clone was counted a single time. CDR3 bases: TGCGCCAGCAGCCGAGACGGGACAGGGCGAAATACGCAGTATTTT. This codes for CASSRDGTGRNTQYF. The rearrangement links TRBV4-1 to TRBJ2-3, with TRBD1 matching 9 bases. Germline V gene data show CDR1 as MGHRA and CDR2 as YSYEKL. The CDR3 runs to 15 residues. The V segment lost 4 bases and the J segment 7 bases; nucleotides outside the gene matches: 9.

This sequence joins TRBV5-5 and TRBJ1-2; D may be TRBD1 (6 bases). Per germline, CDR1 SGHKS and CDR2 YYEKEE (reference sequence). The V gene lost 4 bases and the J gene lost 0 bases, with 16 bases spanning the gap. The CDR3 has 16 amino acids. The CDR3 DNA follows: TGTGCCAGCAGCCAAGGCCAGGGGACCGCTAACTATGGCTACACCTTC. As protein: CASSQGQGTANYGYTF.

This clone was seen a handful of times. CDR3 sequence: CASSVGESNTEAFF. DNA for the CDR3: TGTGCCAGCAGCGTAGGAGAGTCAAACACTGAAGCTTTCTTT. The genes are TRBV9 and TRBJ1-1; D is unclear. V lost 0 bases to trimming and J lost 2 bases, with 8 bases between them. CDR1 and CDR2 (germline): SGDLS, YYNGEE. CDR3 length: 14 amino acids.

This clone appeared a single time. The CDR3 region has the DNA TGTGCCAGCAGCCGACTACAGGGTGACAGGGGATGCTTGCATTGGGCTTTCTTT. Protein: CASSRLQGDRGCLHWAFF. The V gene is TRBV4-2, the J gene TRBJ1-1; TRBD1 matches at 8 bases. The germline gives CDR1 LGHNA, CDR2 YNFKEQ. The ends lost 4 bases at V and 11 bases at J; junction bases unmatched: 24. The CDR3 length is 18 residues.

This clone appeared once. V is TRBV6-5 and J is TRBJ2-7; 8 nucleotides agree with TRBD1. V gave up 6 bases and J gave up 0 bases; unmatched junction bases: 7. Germline V lookup: CDR1 MNHEY, CDR2 SVGAGI. The CDR3 runs to 15 residues. This CDR3 reads CASSQGTGSSYEQYF. The CDR3 DNA sequence: TGTGCCAGCAGCCAAGGGACAGGAAGCTCCTACGAGCAGTACTTC.

The CDR3 reads CASSLSAGKETQYF. The CDR3, as DNA: TGTGCCAGCAGTTTATCCGCCGGCAAGGAGACCCAGTACTTC. The rearrangement uses TRBV27 and TRBJ2-5; D call uncertain. The CDR3 is 14 residues long. CDR1 is MNHEY and CDR2 is SMNVEV in the germline V gene (reference sequence). Trimming left V 0 bases short and J 5 bases short, with 10 bases between.

The chain carries TRBV6-6 and TRBJ1-1; weak D call: TRBD1 (6 bases). With 0 bases removed from V and 3 bases from J, the gap between germline ends came to 14 bases. The CDR3 totals 16 residues. In germline, CDR1 is MNHNY, CDR2 SVGAGI (reference sequence). The CDR3 sequence is CASSYSGGSSYTEAFF. CDR3 DNA: TGTGCCAGCAGTTACTCAGGGGGGTCATCGTACACTGAAGCTTTCTTT.

The chain joins TRBV6-6 to TRBJ2-2; weak D call: TRBD1 (5 bases). V shed 9 bases and J shed 5 bases, with 13 bases lying between them. CDR3 length: 13 residues. Germline V gene data show CDR1 as MNHNY and CDR2 as SVGAGI (reference sequence). The CDR3 bases are TGTGCCAGTGGGGCCGGTGAGACCGGGGAGCTGTTTTTT. Translated, it gives CASGAGETGELFF.

This rearrangement joins TRBV10-3 to TRBJ2-5; D call uncertain. V lost 2 bases and J 1 base, leaving 11 bases between the germline ends. This CDR3 region has 15 residues. In germline, CDR1 is ENHRY, CDR2 SYGVKD. CDR3 sequence: CAISEAKGTQETQYF. DNA for the CDR3: TGTGCCATCAGTGAGGCCAAGGGAACCCAAGAGACCCAGTACTTC.

J is TRBJ2-3 and V is TRBV6-6, with D possibly TRBD2 on 6 matching bases. CDR1 is MNHNY, CDR2 SVGAGI, per germline (reference sequence). Trimming left V 10 bases short and J 4 bases short, with 12 bases between. The CDR3 totals 12 residues. CDR3 protein: CATGDSADTQYF. The CDR3 DNA is TGTGCCACCGGGGACTCTGCAGATACGCAGTATTTT.

The V call is TRBV5-6, the J call TRBJ1-5, with a weak D call TRBD1 (6 bases). Trimming took 0 bases from V and 4 from J, leaving 8 bases between them. The V gene's germline CDR1 is SGHDT and CDR2 YYEEEE. The CDR3 extends over 14 amino acids. The CDR3 protein is CASSLGQVNQPQHF. CDR3 in DNA: TGTGCCAGCAGCTTGGGACAGGTAAATCAGCCCCAGCATTTT.

The chain is built from TRBV14 and TRBJ2-1; D is undetermined. The ends were cut back, 6 bases at V and 0 bases at J, with 15 bases in the middle. Germline V gives CDR1 SGHDN, CDR2 FVKESK. CDR3 length: 16 residues. CDR3 DNA sequence: TGTGCCAGCAGTCCGCCCCGATCTAGCTCCTACAATGAGCAGTTCTTC. It yields the protein CASSPPRSSSYNEQFF.

This chain uses TRBV28 with TRBJ1-4; the D is unclear. This CDR3 has 11 residues. Germline values: CDR1 MDHEN, CDR2 SYDVKM. As DNA, the CDR3 is TGTGGGACGGTAACTAATGAAAAACTGTTTTTT. Its translation: CGTVTNEKLFF.